A selection of T cell receptor beta chains follows, all from one sample in a study of T cell responses to AZD1222 COVID-19 vaccine. Profiling relied on immunoSEQ multiplex PCR, and the TCRdb table lists in-frame clones only, not all of them. This sample has about 100,000 clones, with 85% to 90% found just once. Sequenced material: peripheral blood, taken on day 0 of AZD1222 vaccination. The source of these receptors is an adult in good health. CDR3s include the opening cysteine and the closing phenylalanine or tryptophan. The order of the fields is CDR3 length, J gene, V gene, D gene, clone size, CDR3 protein, CDR3 DNA. D genes are given only for firm matches. Clone sizes are given selectively: once, few, many, or a class where the clone is expanded.

>13|TRBJ2-2|TRBV7-9|NA|NA
CASSFYGSRELFF
TGTGCCAGCAGCTTTTATGGGAGCCGGGAGCTGTTTTTT
>13|TRBJ1-2|TRBV11-2|NA|NA
CASSPGVPYGYTF
TGTGCCAGCAGCCCTGGAGTGCCCTATGGCTACACCTTC
>15|TRBJ1-3|TRBV5-1|NA|NA
CASSLAGTILDTIYF
TGCGCCAGCAGCTTGGCCGGGACGATATTGGACACCATATATTTT
>15|TRBJ2-1|TRBV19|TRBD2|NA
CASSIGAGGLNEQFF
TGTGCCAGTAGTATAGGAGCGGGGGGGCTCAATGAGCAGTTCTTC
>15|TRBJ2-7|TRBV3-1/TRBV3-2|NA|NA
CASSQDLTYPYEQYF
TGTGCCAGCAGCCAAGATCTGACATACCCCTACGAGCAGTACTTC
>14|TRBJ1-5|TRBV28|NA|NA
CASSLLPGNQPQHF
TGTGCCAGCAGTTTATTGCCAGGGAATCAGCCCCAGCATTTT
>14|TRBJ2-1|TRBV27|TRBD2|NA
CASIPIAGTSEGFF
TGTGCCAGCATTCCCATCGCGGGGACTAGCGAGGGGTTCTTC
>16|TRBJ1-4|TRBV7-9|NA|NA
CASSEDSLLLGEKLFF
TGTGCCAGCAGCGAGGACAGCCTCTTACTAGGTGAAAAACTGTTTTTT
>14|TRBJ2-1|TRBV2|TRBD2|NA
CASRSSGVYNEQFF
TGTGCCAGCCGTTCCAGCGGGGTGTACAATGAGCAGTTCTTC
>19|TRBJ2-1|TRBV13|NA|NA
CASSSWGLEGGQAYNEQFF
TGTGCCAGCAGCTCCTGGGGACTAGAGGGTGGACAGGCCTACAATGAGCAGTTCTTC
>15|TRBJ1-5|TRBV7-2|NA|NA
CASSDLGHSNQPQHF
TGTGCCAGCAGCGACTTGGGGCACAGCAATCAGCCCCAGCATTTT
>14|TRBJ2-7|TRBV28|NA|NA
CATLPALSSYEQYF
TGTGCCACCCTGCCGGCCTTAAGCTCCTACGAGCAGTACTTC
>14|TRBJ1-5|TRBV10-3|TRBD1|once
CAISPQGAQQPQHF
TGTGCCATCAGTCCACAGGGGGCTCAACAGCCCCAGCATTTT
>16|TRBJ2-3|TRBV4-2|TRBD1|many
CASSPGTGVVTDTQYF
TGTGCCAGCAGCCCCGGGACAGGGGTTGTCACAGATACGCAGTATTTT
>16|TRBJ2-3|TRBV5-5|NA|NA
CASSPGAAPRTDTQYF
TGTGCCAGCAGCCCCGGGGCGGCCCCCCGCACAGATACGCAGTATTTT
>15|TRBJ1-5|TRBV6-5|NA|once
CASSNRNTAGQPQHF
TGTGCCAGCAGTAACAGAAATACAGCCGGTCAGCCCCAGCATTTT
>11|TRBJ1-5|TRBV12-3/TRBV12-4|NA|NA
CASSPGTPQHF
TGTGCCAGCAGCCCGGGTACGCCCCAGCATTTT
>15|TRBJ2-7|TRBV5-5|NA|NA
CASRSGGAGAYEQYF
TGTGCCAGCAGGTCAGGGGGCGCGGGGGCCTACGAGCAGTACTTC
>11|TRBJ2-3|TRBV20-1|NA|NA
CSASPSLPQYF
TGCAGTGCTAGCCCCTCCCTCCCGCAGTATTTT
>15|TRBJ1-6|TRBV5-1|NA|NA
CASSLFPGVQSPLHF
TGCGCCAGCAGCTTGTTTCCAGGGGTACAGTCACCCCTCCACTTT
>16|TRBJ2-7|TRBV11-3|TRBD2|NA
CASSSQGLAAFDEQYF
TGTGCCAGCAGCTCGCAAGGACTAGCGGCCTTTGACGAGCAGTACTTC
>17|TRBJ1-3|TRBV28|NA|NA
CASSPAVGKAPGNTIYF
TGTGCCAGCAGCCCGGCGGTAGGGAAAGCGCCTGGAAACACCATATATTTT
>12|TRBJ1-2|TRBV30|NA|NA
CAWSAETAGYTF
TGTGCCTGGAGTGCGGAAACAGCAGGCTACACCTTC
>12|TRBJ2-1|TRBV3-1/TRBV3-2|TRBD2|once
CASSPLAGEQFF
TGTGCCAGCAGTCCACTAGCGGGTGAGCAGTTCTTC
>15|TRBJ2-1|TRBV5-1|TRBD2|NA
CASSYGTSGYNEQFF
TGCGCCAGCAGCTACGGGACTAGCGGCTACAATGAGCAGTTCTTC
>13|TRBJ1-2|TRBV30|TRBD1|many
CAWRPTGSYGYTF
TGTGCCTGGAGACCGACAGGGAGCTATGGCTACACCTTC
>14|TRBJ1-5|TRBV2|NA|NA
CASSTRDLNQPQHF
TGTGCCAGCAGTACCCGGGACCTAAATCAGCCCCAGCATTTT
>12|TRBJ2-7|TRBV7-2|NA|NA
CASSPYRDEQYF
TGTGCCAGCAGCCCGTACAGGGACGAGCAGTACTTC
>17|TRBJ2-3|TRBV5-8|NA|NA
CASSLPQRSPSTDTQYF
TGTGCCAGCAGCTTGCCACAGAGGAGTCCTAGCACAGATACGCAGTATTTT
>14|TRBJ2-1|TRBV9|NA|NA
CASSARSRADEQFF
TGTGCCAGCAGCGCCAGGTCAAGGGCGGATGAGCAGTTCTTC
>15|TRBJ2-4|TRBV6-2/TRBV6-3|NA|once
CASGYEGIPANIQYF
TGTGCCAGCGGTTACGAGGGGATACCTGCTAACATTCAGTACTTC
>14|TRBJ1-4|TRBV2|NA|few
CASSERGRREKLFF
TGTGCCAGCAGTGAACGAGGGCGGCGGGAAAAACTGTTTTTT
>14|TRBJ1-5|TRBV2|NA|once
CASRGDGGNQPQHF
TGTGCCAGCAGGGGGGACGGGGGCAATCAGCCCCAGCATTTT
>12|TRBJ1-1|TRBV29-1|NA|NA
CSARQTNTEAFF
TGCAGCGCTCGACAGACGAACACTGAAGCTTTCTTT
>17|TRBJ1-2|TRBV29-1|NA|NA
CSAPSGAGKGGNYGYTF
TGCAGCGCCCCCAGCGGGGCAGGGAAAGGGGGGAACTATGGCTACACCTTC
>17|TRBJ2-5|TRBV15|NA|NA
CATSIEAKGWMEETQYF
TGTGCCACCAGCATTGAGGCGAAGGGCTGGATGGAAGAGACCCAGTACTTC
>16|TRBJ2-1|TRBV9|TRBD2|NA
CASSFGLAGIDNEQFF
TGTGCCAGCAGCTTCGGACTAGCGGGAATCGACAATGAGCAGTTCTTC
>14|TRBJ2-1|TRBV9|NA|NA
CASSISGSYNEQFF
TGTGCCAGCAGCATCAGCGGCTCCTACAATGAGCAGTTCTTC
>15|TRBJ2-7|TRBV28|NA|NA
CASSSLLGRAYEQYF
TGTGCCAGCTCCTCCCTCCTGGGCCGAGCCTACGAGCAGTACTTC
>11|TRBJ2-7|TRBV6-6|NA|NA
CASRQSYEQYF
TGTGCCAGCAGACAAAGCTACGAGCAGTACTTC
>16|TRBJ2-2|TRBV6-1|NA|NA
CASSEARGLVTGELFF
TGTGCCAGCAGTGAAGCCAGGGGACTCGTCACCGGGGAGCTGTTTTTT
>13|TRBJ1-2|TRBV27|TRBD1|few
CASRTGTGVGYTF
TGTGCCAGCAGAACTGGGACAGGGGTTGGCTACACCTTC
>16|TRBJ1-2|TRBV6-6|NA|NA
CASSYSPTESNYGYTF
TGTGCCAGCAGTTACTCTCCGACAGAAAGTAACTATGGCTACACCTTC
>18|TRBJ2-1|TRBV27|TRBD2|NA
CASSLKRTSGSRDNEQFF
TGTGCCAGCAGTTTAAAGCGGACTAGCGGGAGTAGGGACAATGAGCAGTTCTTC
>12|TRBJ1-1|TRBV3-1/TRBV3-2|NA|NA
CASARGNTEAFF
TGTGCCAGCGCCCGGGGAAACACTGAAGCTTTCTTT